The subject of this entry is one T cell receptor (beta chain). The V gene lost 5 bases and the J gene lost 6 bases, with 14 bases spanning the gap. The CDR3 is made up of 14 amino acids. Per germline, CDR1 SEHNR and CDR2 FQNEAQ (reference sequence). Running of the assay took place at deep level. This table comes from immunoSEQ multiplex PCR, and its TCRdb copy is limited to in-frame clones, with some not included. The sample comprises over a million clones, approximately 98% of which are singletons, and roughly 0.4% rests with the top ten. The sample belongs to a study of shared clonotypes between healthy human individuals.

The source is a man aged 30 to 39 in good health. V usage is TRBV7-9 and J usage is TRBJ2-1; tentatively, D is TRBD1 (5 bases). Sample: naive CD4+ T cells sorted from blood. The subset: CD45RA+ positively selected. CDR3 protein: CASSLPTVINEQFF. The CDR3 DNA sequence: TGTGCCAGCAGCCTCCCGACAGTAATCAATGAGCAGTTCTTC.